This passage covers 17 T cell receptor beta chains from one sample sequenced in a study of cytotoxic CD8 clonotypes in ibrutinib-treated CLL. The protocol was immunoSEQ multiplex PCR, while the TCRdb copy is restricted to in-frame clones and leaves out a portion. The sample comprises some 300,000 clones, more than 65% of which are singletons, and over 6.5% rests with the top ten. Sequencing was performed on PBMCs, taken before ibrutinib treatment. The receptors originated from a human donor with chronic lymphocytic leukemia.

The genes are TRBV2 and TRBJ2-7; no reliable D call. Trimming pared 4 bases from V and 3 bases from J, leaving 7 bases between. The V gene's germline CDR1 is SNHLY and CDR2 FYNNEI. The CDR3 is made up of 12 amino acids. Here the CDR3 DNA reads TGTGCCAGCAGTGGACGTGACTACGAGCAGTACTTC. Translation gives CASSGRDYEQYF.

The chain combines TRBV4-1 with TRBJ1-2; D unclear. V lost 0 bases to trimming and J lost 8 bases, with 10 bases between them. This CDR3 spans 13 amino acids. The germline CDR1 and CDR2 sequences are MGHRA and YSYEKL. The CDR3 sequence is CASSQEGLGGYTF. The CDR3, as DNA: TGCGCCAGCAGCCAAGAGGGTTTGGGGGGCTACACCTTC.

In DNA, the CDR3 is TGTGCCAGCAGCTTAAGTCTCGCCGAGCAGTACTTC. This gives the protein CASSLSLAEQYF. The chain links TRBV7-6 to TRBJ2-7; D gene unclear. CDR1 is SGHVS and CDR2 is FNYEAQ in the germline V gene. The V gene lost 2 bases and the J gene lost 6 bases, with 8 bases spanning the gap. CDR3 length equals 12 residues.

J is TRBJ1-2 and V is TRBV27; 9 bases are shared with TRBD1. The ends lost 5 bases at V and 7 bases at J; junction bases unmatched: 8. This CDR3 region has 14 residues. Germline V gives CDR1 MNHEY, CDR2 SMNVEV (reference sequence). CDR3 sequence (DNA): TGTGCCAGCAGTACTGACAGGGGGTACGGTGGCTACACCTTC. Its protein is CASSTDRGYGGYTF.

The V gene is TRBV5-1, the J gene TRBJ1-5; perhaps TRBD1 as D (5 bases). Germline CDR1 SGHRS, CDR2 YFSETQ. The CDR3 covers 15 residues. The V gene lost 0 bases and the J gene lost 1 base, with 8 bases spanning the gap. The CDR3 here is CASSLDGGSNQPQHF. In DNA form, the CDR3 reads TGCGCCAGCAGCTTGGATGGGGGGAGCAATCAGCCCCAGCATTTT.

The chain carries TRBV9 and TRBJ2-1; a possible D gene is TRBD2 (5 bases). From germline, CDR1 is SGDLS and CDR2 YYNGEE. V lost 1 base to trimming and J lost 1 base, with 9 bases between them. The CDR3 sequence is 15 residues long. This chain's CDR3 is CASSVFRGSYNEQFF. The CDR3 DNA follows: TGTGCCAGCAGCGTATTCCGAGGGTCCTACAATGAGCAGTTCTTC.

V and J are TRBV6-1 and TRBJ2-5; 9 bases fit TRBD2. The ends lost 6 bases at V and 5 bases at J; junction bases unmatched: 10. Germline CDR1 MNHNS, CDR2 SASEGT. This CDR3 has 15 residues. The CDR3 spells CASSSTIAGEETQYF. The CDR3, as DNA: TGTGCCAGCAGCTCCACCATAGCGGGAGAGGAGACCCAGTACTTC.

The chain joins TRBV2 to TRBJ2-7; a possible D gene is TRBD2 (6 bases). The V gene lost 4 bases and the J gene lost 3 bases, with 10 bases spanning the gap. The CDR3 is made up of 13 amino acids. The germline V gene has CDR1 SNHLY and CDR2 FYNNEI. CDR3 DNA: TGTGCCAGCAGTGCCCCGGGAGTCTACGAGCAGTACTTC. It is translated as CASSAPGVYEQYF. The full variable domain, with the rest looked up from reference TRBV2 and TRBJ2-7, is EPEVTQTPSHQVTQMGQEVILRCVPISNHLYFYWYRQILGQKVEFLVSFYNNEISEKSEIFDDQFSVERPDGSNFTLKIRSTKLEDSAMYFCASSAPGVYEQYFGPGTRLTVT.

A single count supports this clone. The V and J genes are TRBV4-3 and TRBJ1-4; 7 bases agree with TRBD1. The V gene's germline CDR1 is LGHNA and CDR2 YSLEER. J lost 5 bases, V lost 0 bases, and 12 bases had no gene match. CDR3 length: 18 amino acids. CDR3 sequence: CASSQDTPPGQSNEKLFF. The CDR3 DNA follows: TGCGCCAGCAGCCAAGATACCCCCCCGGGACAGTCGAATGAAAAACTGTTTTTT.

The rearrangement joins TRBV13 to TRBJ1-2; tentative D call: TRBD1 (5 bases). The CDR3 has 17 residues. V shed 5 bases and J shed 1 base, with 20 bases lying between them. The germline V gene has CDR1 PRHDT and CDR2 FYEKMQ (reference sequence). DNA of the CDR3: TGTGCCAGCAGCATACAGGTGACCATGACCTATAACTATGGCTACACCTTC. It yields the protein CASSIQVTMTYNYGYTF.

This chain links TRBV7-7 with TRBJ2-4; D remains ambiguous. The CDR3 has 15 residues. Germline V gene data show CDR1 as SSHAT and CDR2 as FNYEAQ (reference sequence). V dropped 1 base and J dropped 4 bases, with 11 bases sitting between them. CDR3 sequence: CASSLGFSIKNIQYF. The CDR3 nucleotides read TGTGCCAGCAGCTTAGGGTTTAGCATAAAAAACATTCAGTACTTC.

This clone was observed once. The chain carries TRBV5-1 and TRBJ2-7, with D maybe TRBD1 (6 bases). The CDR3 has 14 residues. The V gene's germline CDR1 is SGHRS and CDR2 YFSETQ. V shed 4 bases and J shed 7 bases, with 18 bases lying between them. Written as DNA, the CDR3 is TGCGCCAGCAGCCCATACATTGACAGGAGAGAGCAGTACTTC. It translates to CASSPYIDRREQYF.

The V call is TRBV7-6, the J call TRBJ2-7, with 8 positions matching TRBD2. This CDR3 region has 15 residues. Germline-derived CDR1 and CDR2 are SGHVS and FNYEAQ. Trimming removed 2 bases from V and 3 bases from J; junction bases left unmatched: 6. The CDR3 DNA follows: TGTGCCAGCAGCTTAACGGGGGGGGATCACTACGAGCAGTACTTC. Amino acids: CASSLTGGDHYEQYF.

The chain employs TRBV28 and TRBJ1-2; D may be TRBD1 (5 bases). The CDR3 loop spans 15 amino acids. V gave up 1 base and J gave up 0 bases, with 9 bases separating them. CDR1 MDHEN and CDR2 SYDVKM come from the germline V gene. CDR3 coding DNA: TGTGCCAGCAGTTTATTAGGACAAGCTAACTATGGCTACACCTTC. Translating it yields CASSLLGQANYGYTF.

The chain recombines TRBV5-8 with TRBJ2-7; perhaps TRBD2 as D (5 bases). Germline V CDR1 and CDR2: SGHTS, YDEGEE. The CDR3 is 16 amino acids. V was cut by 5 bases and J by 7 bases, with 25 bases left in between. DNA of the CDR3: TGTGCCAGCAGTTCGGAGGTAGGGTTCGGGTCCGGGGAGCAGTACTTC. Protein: CASSSEVGFGSGEQYF.

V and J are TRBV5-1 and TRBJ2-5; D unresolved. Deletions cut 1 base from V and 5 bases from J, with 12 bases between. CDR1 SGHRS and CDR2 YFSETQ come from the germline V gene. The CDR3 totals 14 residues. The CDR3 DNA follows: TGCGCCAGCAGCTTGAAATCAATCCAGGAGACCCAGTACTTC. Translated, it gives CASSLKSIQETQYF. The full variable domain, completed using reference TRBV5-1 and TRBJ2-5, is KAGVTQTPRYLIKTRGQQVTLSCSPISGHRSVSWYQQTPGQGLQFLFEYFSETQRNKGNFPGRFSGRQFSNSRSEMNVSTLELGDSALYLCASSLKSIQETQYFGPGTRLLVL.

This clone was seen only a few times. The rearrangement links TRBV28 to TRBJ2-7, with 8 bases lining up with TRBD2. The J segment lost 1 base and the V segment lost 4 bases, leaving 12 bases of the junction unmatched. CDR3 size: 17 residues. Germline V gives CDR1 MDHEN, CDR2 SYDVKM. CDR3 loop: CASSSSLGSGDSYEQYF. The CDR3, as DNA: TGTGCCAGCAGTTCATCTCTGGGTAGCGGGGATTCCTACGAGCAGTACTTC.